Each of the 19 T cell receptor beta chains below was sequenced from the same sample in a study of Tregs in tolerant kidney transplant recipients. The protocol was immunoSEQ multiplex PCR, while the TCRdb copy is restricted to in-frame clones and leaves out a portion. Listed are about 30,000 clones; approximately 15% falls within the top ten. The material was CD8+ T cells from blood, obtained before the transplant. The receptors originated from a human donor who received a combined kidney and bone marrow transplant.

The chain's CDR3 is CASSQDTNYGYTF. CDR3 bases read: TGTGCCAGCAGCCAAGATACTAACTATGGC. The chain uses TRBV4-2 and TRBJ1-2; D not certain. The sequence runs out 3 residues before the end of the CDR3; the remainder is reconstructed from the germline J gene. Per the germline V gene, CDR1 is LGHNA and CDR2 is YNFKEQ. This CDR3 region has 13 residues. V was cut by 0 bases and J by 0 bases, with 2 bases left in between.

In the case of this clone: The CDR3 goes on 3 residues after the read ends, and that part is filled in from the germline J gene. V gene TRBV19 combines with J gene TRBJ1-5; 7 nucleotides line up with TRBD1. V shed 5 bases, J shed 6 bases, and the junction held 7 bases outside the gene matches. CDR1 and CDR2 from the germline V gene are LNHDA and SQIVND (reference sequence). This CDR3 region has 14 residues. CDR3: CASSDTGDSQPQHF. The part of the CDR3 DNA that was read is TGTGCCAGTAGTGATACAGGGGACTCTCAGCCC.

As regards this clone: The CDR3 end is not reached by the read, which stops 3 residues before it; the germline J gene fills it in. The chain couples TRBV7-9 to TRBJ1-2; 8 nucleotides agree with TRBD1. The V gene end was trimmed by 8 bases and the J gene end by 4 bases; junction bases not matched to a gene: 6. This CDR3 has 13 residues. Germline V gene data show CDR1 as SEHNR and CDR2 as FQNEAQ (reference sequence). CDR3 protein: CASGSGGTYGYTF. CDR3 DNA, as far as it was read: TGTGCCAGCGGTTCAGGGGGCACCTATGGC.

As to this clone: The read halts 3 residues ahead of the CDR3 end, with the missing end drawn from the germline J gene. The V and J genes are TRBV6-2 or TRBV6-3 and TRBJ2-7; 11 bases are a match to TRBD2. This CDR3 is built from 15 residues. The ends lost 7 bases at V and 4 bases at J; junction bases unmatched: 9. Per the germline V gene, CDR1 is MNHEY and CDR2 is SVGEGT. The CDR3 sequence: CASKTLAGGFYEQYF. The covered CDR3 bases are TGTGCCAGCAAAACCCTAGCGGGGGGCTTTTACGAG.

On this clone itself: The sequenced fragment ends 3 residues before the CDR3 boundary, so the rest is inferred from the germline J gene. V usage is TRBV10-3 and J usage is TRBJ2-1; tentatively, D is TRBD2 (6 bases). This CDR3 region has 15 residues. Germline assignment: CDR1 ENHRY and CDR2 SYGVKD. The V and J ends lost 6 bases and 8 bases respectively, with 20 bases between them. CDR3 sequence: CAIRGSGTPTDEQFF. The sequenced CDR3 bases are TGTGCCATCAGGGGGTCCGGGACTCCGACTGATGAG.

A word on this clone: The CDR3 goes on 3 residues after the read ends, and that part is filled in from the germline J gene. V and J are TRBV7-9 and TRBJ2-3; the match to TRBD2 covers 10 bases. Germline V gene sequence: CDR1 SEHNR, CDR2 FQNEAQ (reference sequence). Trimming at V came to 5 bases and at J to 6 bases, leaving 8 bases not matched to a gene. This CDR3 is built from 15 residues. This CDR3 is CASSLGTSDLDTQYF. The sequenced CDR3 bases are TGTGCCAGCAGCCTAGGGACTAGCGACCTGGATACG.

A remark on this clone: Read sequence stops 3 residues before the CDR3 end, and the germline J gene provides the missing end. V gene TRBV7-2 combines with J gene TRBJ2-7, with 13 bases matching TRBD2. Germline loops: CDR1 SGHTA, CDR2 FQGNSA. Losses at the gene ends were 4 bases for V and 4 bases for J; bases not matched to a gene: 1. The CDR3 runs to 14 residues. CDR3 DNA (partial): TGTGCCAGCAGCTGGACTAGCGGGAGTTACGAG. Amino acid sequence: CASSWTSGSYE. The entire CDR3 sequence reads CASSWTSGSYEQYF.

This clone shows up as large by frequency. Coverage ceases 3 residues before the CDR3 finishes, and the germline J gene fills in the end. The chain links TRBV7-6 to TRBJ2-1; the match to TRBD2 covers 9 bases. V was clipped by 1 base and J by 4 bases; unmatched bases: 11. Germline lookup yields CDR1 SGHVS and CDR2 FNYEAQ. The CDR3 runs 18 residues. CDR3 sequence: CASSLEKKNSGSYNEQFF. Partial CDR3 DNA: TGTGCCAGCAGCTTAGAGAAGAAGAATAGCGGGAGTTACAATGAG.

Remarks on this clone: Read coverage stops 3 residues before the CDR3 terminus; the germline J gene supplies the remainder. V and J are TRBV27 and TRBJ2-7; D possibly corresponds to TRBD1 (5 bases). The germline V gene has CDR1 MNHEY and CDR2 SMNVEV (reference sequence). CDR3 length: 13 residues. V was trimmed by 6 bases and J by 4 bases, leaving 13 bases between them. The sequenced part of the CDR3 DNA is TGTGCCAGCAGCCTTCAGGGTCGGTACGAG. It encodes CASSLQGRYE. The whole CDR3 sequence reads CASSLQGRYEQYF.

Notes on this clone: The sequenced fragment ends 3 residues before the CDR3 boundary, so the rest is inferred from the germline J gene. The gene calls are TRBV19 and TRBJ2-7, with 8 bases lining up with TRBD1. CDR1 is LNHDA, CDR2 SQIVND, per germline (reference sequence). This CDR3 has 14 residues. V lost 4 bases and J lost 1; bases outside the gene matches: 3. CDR3 sequence reads: CASSRTGLSYEQYF. The CDR3 DNA, read in part, is TGTGCCAGTAGTAGGACAGGGCTATCCTACGAG.

Comments on this clone: The CDR3 extends 3 residues past the end of the read, so its final part is completed from the germline J gene. The rearrangement joins TRBV20-1 to TRBJ2-7; 8 positions agree with TRBD1. Germline lookup yields CDR1 DFQATT and CDR2 SNEGSKA (reference sequence). The CDR3 consists of 18 residues. V trimming: 3 bases; J trimming: 6 bases; junction bases outside the gene matches: 22. The CDR3 protein is CSARPTGEVVRRFGEQYF. The part of the CDR3 DNA that was read is TGCAGTGCTAGGCCGACAGGGGAGGTGGTTCGGCGGTTCGGCGAG.

Turning to this clone: Read data end 3 residues before the CDR3 end; the end is taken from the germline J gene. This rearrangement joins TRBV6-2 or TRBV6-3 to TRBJ1-5, with D possibly TRBD1 on 5 matching bases. V was trimmed by 4 bases and J by 6 bases, leaving 13 bases between them. The CDR3 runs to 14 residues. Germline assignment: CDR1 MNHEY and CDR2 SVGEGT. The CDR3 here is CASSLFGGTQPQHF. CDR3 DNA (partial): TGTGCCAGCAGTTTGTTCGGGGGAACTCAGCCC.

Note on this clone: The DNA ends 3 residues before the CDR3 does, and the rest of the CDR3 is filled in from the germline J gene. The chain uses TRBV9 and TRBJ2-7, with 7 bases identical to TRBD2. The CDR3 is made up of 14 amino acids. Germline assignment: CDR1 SGDLS and CDR2 YYNGEE. The ends lost 0 bases at V and 5 bases at J; junction bases unmatched: 5. The CDR3 reads CASSVEGRGDEQYF. CDR3 DNA (partial): TGTGCCAGCAGCGTAGAAGGGAGGGGCGACGAG. The full variable domain, with the rest looked up from reference TRBV9 and TRBJ2-7, is DSGVTQTPKHLITATGQRVTLRCSPRSGDLSVYWYQQSLDQGLQFLIQYYNGEERAKGNILERFSAQQFPDLHSELNLSSLELGDSALYFCASSVEGRGDEQYFGPGTRLTVT.

Turning to this clone: The CDR3 extends 3 residues past the end of the read, so its final part is completed from the germline J gene. This chain uses TRBV19 with TRBJ1-4, with a tentative D call TRBD1 (6 bases). V was trimmed by 7 bases and J by 7 bases, leaving 13 bases between them. CDR3 size: 13 residues. Germline-derived CDR1 and CDR2 are LNHDA and SQIVND (reference sequence). The CDR3 spells CASKWDIGEKLFF. CDR3 DNA, as far as it was read: TGTGCCAGTAAGTGGGACATCGGTGAAAAA.

Details on this clone: With the read ending 3 residues before the CDR3 end, the germline J gene is used to fill in that end. V gene TRBV5-5 combines with J gene TRBJ1-5, with no clear D. CDR1 SGHKS and CDR2 YYEKEE come from the germline V gene (reference sequence). The CDR3 extends over 14 amino acids. Deletions cut 5 bases from V and 0 bases from J, with 9 bases between. CDR3 in amino acids: CASRAEGSNQPQHF. The sequenced part of the CDR3 DNA is TGTGCCAGCAGAGCCGAGGGTAGCAATCAGCCC.

On this clone itself: The CDR3 end is not reached by the read, which stops 3 residues before it; the germline J gene fills it in. The chain employs TRBV5-5 and TRBJ2-3; D gene unclear. The CDR3 is 12 amino acids. The germline V gene encodes CDR1 SGHKS and CDR2 YYEKEE (reference sequence). V lost 5 bases, J lost 4 bases, and 8 bases lay in between. The CDR3 DNA, read in part, is TGTGCCAGCAGACATGCGGCAGATACG. Translated, it gives CASRHAADT. The CDR3, in full, reads CASRHAADTQYF.

A word on this clone: The read falls 3 residues short of the CDR3 end, and the missing part is taken from the germline J gene. The chain carries TRBV30 and TRBJ1-4; perhaps TRBD1 as D (5 bases). Trimming left V 1 base short and J 6 bases short, with 12 bases between. The CDR3 is 14 amino acids. The germline V gene encodes CDR1 GTSNPN and CDR2 SVGIG (reference sequence). CDR3 residues: CAWSGGAGYEKLFF. CDR3 DNA (partial): TGTGCCTGGAGTGGCGGTGCAGGGTATGAAAAA.

Regarding this clone: Read data end 3 residues before the CDR3 end; the end is taken from the germline J gene. The chain is built from TRBV6-2 or TRBV6-3 and TRBJ2-1; 8 bases agree with TRBD2. Trimming removed 6 bases from V and 7 bases from J; junction bases left unmatched: 11. The length of the CDR3 is 15 residues. The germline CDR1 and CDR2 sequences are MNHEY and SVGEGT. The sequenced CDR3 bases are TGTGCCAGCAGCTCGGGGGGGGTTCGGGGGAATGAG. Residues: CASSSGGVRGNE. In full, the CDR3 reads CASSSGGVRGNEQFF.

Comments on this clone: The CDR3 goes on 3 residues after the read ends, and that part is filled in from the germline J gene. The chain uses TRBV7-9 and TRBJ2-1, with TRBD1 as a possible D gene (7 bases). Trimming removed 5 bases from V and 4 bases from J, with 12 bases in between. The CDR3 is 14 residues long. From germline, CDR1 is SEHNR and CDR2 FQNEAQ (reference sequence). The part of the CDR3 DNA that was read is TGTGCCAGCAGCGGCGGGGACAGTTACAATGAG. Its translation is CASSGGDSYNE. The whole CDR3 is CASSGGDSYNEQFF.